This T cell receptor beta chain appears in the sequencing data of a study of cytomegalovirus exposure and HLA in healthy donors. This clone has only one observation. This CDR3 is 16 amino acids long. Trimming shortened V by 6 bases and J by 5 bases, and 22 bases separated the two germline ends. Germline V gene sequence: CDR1 MDHEN, CDR2 SYDVKM. Only in-frame clones appear in the TCRdb table, and some are missing; sequencing was by immunoSEQ multiplex PCR. This sample has 100,000 to 150,000 clones, with about nine tenths found just once. The sequence came from a woman aged 18-29 years in good health and CMV-seronegative. Specimen: PBMCs. J is TRBJ1-2 and V is TRBV28, with D tentatively TRBD1 (6 bases). The DNA for the CDR3 is TGTGCCAGCAGCCAGACAGGTTCGGACAGCCTATATGGCTACACCTTC. The encoded protein is CASSQTGSDSLYGYTF.